The 4 T cell receptor beta chains reported below all come from one sample, sequenced in a study of blood T cell repertoires in COVID-19. Only in-frame clones appear in the TCRdb table, and some are missing; sequencing was by immunoSEQ multiplex PCR. The repertoire has some 300,000 clones, approximately 86% of them found once; the top ten carry around 14%. What was sequenced was peripheral blood. Receptors originate from a woman in her 70s with COVID-19, enrolled during active disease.

In this sample, this clone turned up once. This chain links TRBV7-2 with TRBJ2-2; tentative D call: TRBD1 (5 bases). Trimming stripped 5 bases from V and 4 bases from J, with 8 bases between. The CDR3 has 13 residues. In germline, CDR1 is SGHTA, CDR2 FQGNSA. In DNA, the CDR3 is TGTGCCAGCAGCCCCCAGGGCACCGGGGAGCTGTTTTTT. As protein: CASSPQGTGELFF. The full variable domain, its missing parts supplied by reference TRBV7-2 and TRBJ2-2, is GAGVSQSPSNKVTEKGKDVELRCDPISGHTALYWYRQSLGQGLEFLIYFQGNSAPDKSGLPSDRFSAERTGGSVSTLTIQRTQQEDSAVYLCASSPQGTGELFFGEGSRLTVL.

The chain joins TRBV7-9 to TRBJ2-1; 10 bases agree with TRBD1. V lost 1 base, J lost 5 bases, and 2 bases stayed unmatched. CDR1 and CDR2 (germline): SEHNR, FQNEAQ (reference sequence). The CDR3 spans 15 residues. The CDR3 spells CASSLGDRGHNEQFF. DNA of the CDR3: TGTGCCAGCAGCTTAGGGGACAGGGGCCACAATGAGCAGTTCTTC.

This chain uses TRBV30 with TRBJ2-6, with 8 bases matching TRBD2. CDR3 length equals 14 residues. The V gene's germline CDR1 is GTSNPN and CDR2 SVGIG (reference sequence). The ends lost 8 bases at V and 0 bases at J; junction bases unmatched: 3. The CDR3 DNA sequence: TGTGCCCGGGAGGGGCACTCTGGGGCCAACGTCCTGACTTTC. This encodes CAREGHSGANVLTF.

The rearrangement joins TRBV24-1 to TRBJ2-1; D perhaps matches TRBD2 (7 bases). V dropped 1 base and J dropped 6 bases, with 15 bases sitting between them. CDR3 length equals 16 residues. CDR1 and CDR2 from the germline V gene are KGHDR and SFDVKD. Here the CDR3 DNA reads TGTGCCACCAGTGATTTTGGGGGGGGGCCTATCAATGAGCAGTTCTTC. It translates to CATSDFGGGPINEQFF.